This TCR beta chain was recorded in a study of OX40 agonist ivuxolimab in advanced cancers. This CDR3 region has 15 residues. The V gene lost 1 base and the J gene lost 1 base, with 10 bases spanning the gap. Germline assignment: CDR1 SGHTA and CDR2 FQGNSA. Here immunoSEQ multiplex PCR was the method, and the copy in TCRdb shows in-frame clones only, minus some. Of tens of thousands of clones listed, approximately 90% were seen once; the top ten hold almost 9.5%. Source: CD4+ or CD8+ T cells sorted from blood, taken in a trial of the OX40 agonist ivuxolimab. The clonotype was recovered from an adult with an advanced solid tumor such as melanoma, head and neck, liver or kidney cancer. The rearrangement joins TRBV7-2 to TRBJ1-1; D possibly corresponds to TRBD1 (6 bases). This chain's CDR3 is CASSLVEDRNTEAFF. In nucleotides, the CDR3 is TGTGCCAGCAGCTTAGTAGAGGACAGGAACACTGAAGCTTTCTTT.